This TCR beta chain is from a study of long-term antiretroviral therapy in people with HIV. Study findings and constraints: Clonotypes expanded prior to ART showed repertoire dominance at all sampled time points.

The run of the v3.0 immunoSEQ assay was at survey level. Repertoires were generated with immunoSEQ multiplex PCR, while TCRdb's copy carries only in-frame clones and drops some. Of over 15,000 clones in the sample, approximately 89% were seen once. In the case of this clone: Its specificity is unknown.

CDR1 SGHKS and CDR2 YYEKEE come from the germline V gene (reference sequence). CDR3 size: 16 residues. V shed 4 bases and J 5 bases; nucleotides not matched to a gene: 7. The receptor's source is a middle-aged man with HIV. Sample: unsorted PBMCs, taken 0.5 years after starting antiretroviral therapy. The gene calls are TRBV5-5 and TRBJ2-5; 14 bases are a match to TRBD2. CDR3 sequence reads: CASSRTSGRLGETQYF. The CDR3 nucleotides are TGTGCCAGCAGCAGGACTAGCGGGAGGTTGGGTGAGACCCAGTACTTC.